The 24 T cell receptor beta chains below come from one sample, sequenced in a study of CD8+ T cells in alopecia areata. The authors extracted RNA and reverse transcribed it into cDNA as the sequencing template. TCRdb's table, derived via immunoSEQ multiplex PCR, lists solely in-frame clones and lacks some. The profile covers roughly 140,000 clones, with less than 65% appearing a single time and 36% taken by the ten largest. The sample comprised CD8+ T cells sorted from blood. These receptor sequences come from a human donor in good health.

V and J are TRBV7-2 and TRBJ2-7; TRBD2 matches at 7 bases. The junction had 6 bases not matched to a gene; V was cut back by 3 bases and J by 4 bases. CDR1 is SGHTA, CDR2 FQGNSA, per germline. CDR3 size: 14 residues. CDR3 residues: CASSLTSMVYEQYF. The CDR3 DNA reads TGTGCCAGCAGCTTGACTAGCATGGTTTACGAGCAGTACTTC.

V is TRBV29-1 and J is TRBJ2-1; D call uncertain. With 5 bases removed from V and 7 bases from J, the gap between germline ends came to 12 bases. The germline CDR1 and CDR2 sequences are SQVTM and ANQGSEA. This CDR3 has 12 residues. CDR3 sequence (DNA): TGCAGCGTTCTGGATGGCGGAAATGAGCAGTTCTTC. It translates to CSVLDGGNEQFF.

The chain couples TRBV6-5 to TRBJ2-3; 8 bases are a match to TRBD1. This CDR3 is 15 amino acids long. V lost 6 bases to trimming and J lost 1 base; unmatched junction nucleotides: 6. Germline V gene sequence: CDR1 MNHEY, CDR2 SVGAGI. CDR3 residues: CASRTGQGGTDTQYF. Here the CDR3 DNA reads TGTGCCAGCAGGACCGGACAGGGAGGCACAGATACGCAGTATTTT.

This sequence joins TRBV29-1 and TRBJ1-2; no clear D gene. The CDR3 covers 11 residues. Trimming removed 7 bases from V and 3 bases from J, with 9 bases in between. Germline V lookup: CDR1 SQVTM, CDR2 ANQGSEA. CDR3 coding DNA: TGCAGCGGTCGGTCGGACTATGGCTACACCTTC. Translated, it gives CSGRSDYGYTF.

V usage is TRBV2 and J usage is TRBJ1-2, with D tentatively TRBD1 (5 bases). The CDR3 covers 14 residues. Germline V gene lookup returns CDR1 SNHLY and CDR2 FYNNEI. Between the trimmed V and J ends, which lost 6 bases and 6 bases, there was a span of 17 bases. Here the CDR3 reads CASSPRVVGDGYTF. The CDR3 bases are TGTGCCAGCAGCCCCAGGGTGGTCGGAGATGGCTACACCTTC.

This CDR3 reads CAWNEARGVKNIQYF. CDR3 nucleotides: TGTGCCTGGAACGAGGCGAGGGGGGTCAAAAACATTCAGTACTTC. The V gene is TRBV30, the J gene TRBJ2-4; perhaps D is TRBD1 or TRBD2 (6 bases each). The CDR3 is made up of 15 amino acids. Germline V CDR1 and CDR2: GTSNPN, SVGIG (reference sequence). V was shortened by 4 bases and J by 3 bases, with 16 bases between the two germline ends.

The chain has TRBV19 and TRBJ2-5; D is uncertain. Germline-derived CDR1 and CDR2 are LNHDA and SQIVND (reference sequence). The length of the CDR3 is 13 residues. Trimming took off 9 bases at V and 0 bases at J, with 11 bases between the two ends. This chain's CDR3 is CARLQPYQETQYF. Written as DNA, the CDR3 is TGTGCCAGACTACAGCCCTACCAAGAGACCCAGTACTTC.

The chain is built from TRBV5-6 and TRBJ2-5; 7 bases fit TRBD2. Trimming took 2 bases from V and 2 from J; bases not matched to a gene: 6. The germline V gene encodes CDR1 SGHDT and CDR2 YYEEEE. The CDR3 is made up of 15 amino acids. The CDR3 sequence: CASSFREEEQETQYF. As DNA, the CDR3 is TGTGCCAGCAGCTTTCGGGAGGAGGAGCAAGAGACCCAGTACTTC.

A single count supports this clone. The chain links TRBV5-1 to TRBJ1-1, with unresolved D. Germline V gene data show CDR1 as SGHRS and CDR2 as YFSETQ. There are 14 residues in the CDR3. Trimming removed 0 bases at V and 4 bases at J, with 10 bases between. CDR3 sequence reads: CASSLAVGFTEAFF. CDR3 sequence (DNA): TGCGCCAGCAGCTTGGCGGTGGGATTCACTGAAGCTTTCTTT.

This chain links TRBV29-1 with TRBJ2-7; D not certain. The CDR3 is made up of 13 amino acids. V was pared by 4 bases and J by 2 bases, with 12 bases between. CDR1 SQVTM and CDR2 ANQGSEA come from the germline V gene. The CDR3 DNA reads TGCAGCGTTGTGCGGCCCCCTACCTACGAGCAGTACTTC. Translation: CSVVRPPTYEQYF.

The V and J genes are TRBV2 and TRBJ2-3; 9 bases agree with TRBD2. Germline trimming cut 1 base from V and 2 bases from J; bases unmatched to any gene: 4. CDR3 length: 16 residues. Germline CDR1 is SNHLY and CDR2 is FYNNEI. The CDR3 nucleotides are TGTGCCAGCAGTGAAGGGACTAGCGAGGCCACAGATACGCAGTATTTT. The encoded protein is CASSEGTSEATDTQYF.

A single count supports this clone. The chain employs TRBV5-6 and TRBJ2-7, with TRBD2 matching over 8 bases. CDR1 is SGHDT and CDR2 is YYEEEE in the germline V gene. V was clipped by 1 base and J by 9 bases; unmatched bases: 3. The CDR3 spans 12 residues. CDR3 protein: CASSLSSGVQYF. CDR3 in DNA: TGTGCCAGCAGCTTGAGTAGCGGGGTGCAGTACTTC.

The chain has TRBV27 and TRBJ2-5, with 9 bases aligning to TRBD2. Germline V CDR1 and CDR2: MNHEY, SMNVEV (reference sequence). The CDR3 is 15 amino acids. V trimming: 7 bases; J trimming: 5 bases; junction bases outside the gene matches: 11. CDR3 sequence reads: CASNIIGGRGETQYF. The DNA of the CDR3 is TGTGCCAGCAACATCATCGGCGGGAGGGGGGAGACCCAGTACTTC.

This clone showed up just a few times. The chain couples TRBV7-2 to TRBJ2-6; D gene ambiguous. The length of the CDR3 is 15 residues. CDR1 SGHTA and CDR2 FQGNSA come from the germline V gene. V was trimmed by 7 bases and J by 0 bases, leaving 10 bases between them. CDR3 in DNA: TGTGCCAGCAAAGGTCGGCTCTCTGGGGCCAACGTCCTGACTTTC. It yields the protein CASKGRLSGANVLTF.

The gene calls are TRBV28 and TRBJ2-7; 8 positions agree with TRBD2. V was pared by 11 bases and J by 5 bases, with 8 bases of the junction left unmatched. Germline V gives CDR1 MDHEN, CDR2 SYDVKM. The CDR3 length is 12 residues. The CDR3 coding sequence is TGTGCCTGTCGGGAGGGGTCCCACGAGCAGTACTTC. It encodes CACREGSHEQYF.

V and J are TRBV29-1 and TRBJ2-1, with 9 positions matching TRBD2. With V trimmed by 7 bases and J by 7 bases, 14 bases remained unmatched. The germline CDR1 and CDR2 sequences are SQVTM and ANQGSEA. The CDR3 is made up of 15 amino acids. The CDR3 spells CSGGGREAGGNEQFF. CDR3 bases: TGCAGCGGGGGCGGGAGGGAGGCTGGAGGGAATGAGCAGTTCTTC.

In this sample, this clone turned up a few times. The rearrangement uses TRBV5-1 and TRBJ2-1; D is unclear. From germline, CDR1 is SGHRS and CDR2 YFSETQ. V lost 1 base, J lost 1 base, and 6 bases lay in between. This CDR3 spans 14 amino acids. Here the CDR3 DNA reads TGCGCCAGCAGCTTGTCCGGGTCCTACAATGAGCAGTTCTTC. Translation: CASSLSGSYNEQFF.

This clone was seen more than once but under ten times. The V and J genes are TRBV29-1 and TRBJ2-7; TRBD1 matches 8 bases. CDR1 and CDR2 (germline): SQVTM, ANQGSEA. CDR3 length equals 14 residues. J gave up 3 bases and V 1 base, and 5 bases lay outside the gene matches. The CDR3 spells CSVEATTGGYEQYF. The CDR3 nucleotides are TGCAGCGTTGAAGCCACTACAGGGGGCTACGAGCAGTACTTC.

The chain combines TRBV13 with TRBJ2-7; 7 nucleotides align to TRBD2. The CDR3 has 12 amino acids. J gave up 5 bases and V 5 bases, and 3 bases lay outside the gene matches. The germline V gene encodes CDR1 PRHDT and CDR2 FYEKMQ (reference sequence). The DNA of the CDR3 is TGTGCCAGCAGCGGGGGAGGGGACGAGCAGTACTTC. Translating gives CASSGGGDEQYF.

The chain carries TRBV29-1 and TRBJ2-6; possibly TRBD1 for D (6 bases). This CDR3 region has 16 residues. The V end was cut by 1 base, the J end by 0 bases, with 10 bases between. Germline CDR1 SQVTM, CDR2 ANQGSEA. The CDR3 reads CSVEVSGVSGANVLTF. In DNA form, the CDR3 reads TGCAGCGTTGAAGTATCAGGGGTCTCTGGGGCCAACGTCCTGACTTTC.

The rearrangement joins TRBV7-9 to TRBJ1-5, with unresolved D. The CDR3 contains 13 residues. The germline V and J ends were trimmed by 8 bases and 6 bases, with 14 bases remaining between them. The germline V gene encodes CDR1 SEHNR and CDR2 FQNEAQ (reference sequence). In DNA, the CDR3 is TGTGCCAGCGCCCTCTCCCGGGGTCAGCCCCAGCATTTT. Translating it yields CASALSRGQPQHF.

The chain employs TRBV11-2 and TRBJ2-3; TRBD1 matches at 10 bases. V dropped 5 bases and J dropped 5; count of bases not matched to a gene: 4. CDR1 SGHAT and CDR2 FQNNGV come from the germline V gene. This CDR3 spans 14 amino acids. Here the CDR3 DNA reads TGTGCCAGCAGCGCGGGACAGGGGCGAGATACGCAGTATTTT. This translates into CASSAGQGRDTQYF.

The chain has TRBV27 and TRBJ2-3; D is tentatively TRBD1 or TRBD2 (5 bases each). Germline CDR1 is MNHEY and CDR2 is SMNVEV (reference sequence). This CDR3 spans 13 amino acids. V was trimmed by 8 bases and J by 2 bases, leaving 11 bases between them. The CDR3 DNA follows: TGTGCCAGCGGGGGTTTTGACACAGATACGCAGTATTTT. Translating it yields CASGGFDTDTQYF.

Details on this clone: At one of its ends the junction is not consistent with the germline gene, which may arise from a read error. Other DNA sequences in this specimen translate into the identical CDR3. This chain uses TRBV27 with TRBJ1-5; no definite D call. Looked up from germline, CDR1 is MNHEY and CDR2 is SMNVEV (reference sequence). CDR3 length equals 13 residues. CDR3 region: CASSLLSNQPQHF. The CDR3 nucleotides read TGTGCCAGCAGCTTATTAAGCAATCAGCCCCAGCATTTT.